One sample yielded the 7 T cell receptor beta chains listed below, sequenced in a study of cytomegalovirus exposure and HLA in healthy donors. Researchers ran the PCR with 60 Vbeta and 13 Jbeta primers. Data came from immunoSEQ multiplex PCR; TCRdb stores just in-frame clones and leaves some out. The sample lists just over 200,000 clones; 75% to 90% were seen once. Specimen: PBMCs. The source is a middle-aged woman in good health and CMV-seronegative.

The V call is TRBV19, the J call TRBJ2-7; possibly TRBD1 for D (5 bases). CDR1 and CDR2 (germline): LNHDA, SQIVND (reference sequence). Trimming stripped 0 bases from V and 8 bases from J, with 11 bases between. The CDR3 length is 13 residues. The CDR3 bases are TGTGCCAGTAGTATAGAGGCAGGGTTCCAGCAGTACTTC. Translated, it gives CASSIEAGFQQYF.

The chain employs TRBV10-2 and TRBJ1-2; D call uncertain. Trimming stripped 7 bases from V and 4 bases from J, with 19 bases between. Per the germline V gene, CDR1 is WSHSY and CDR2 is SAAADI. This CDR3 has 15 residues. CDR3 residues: CASTQYPGPGYGYTF. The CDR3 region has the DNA TGCGCCAGCACCCAATACCCGGGTCCCGGCTATGGCTACACCTTC.

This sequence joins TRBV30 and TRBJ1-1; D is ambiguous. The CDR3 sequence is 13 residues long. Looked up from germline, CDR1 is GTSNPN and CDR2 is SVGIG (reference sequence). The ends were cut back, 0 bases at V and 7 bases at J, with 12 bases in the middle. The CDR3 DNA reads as TGTGCCTGGAGTGTACGATCGGGGTTTGAAGCTTTCTTT. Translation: CAWSVRSGFEAFF.

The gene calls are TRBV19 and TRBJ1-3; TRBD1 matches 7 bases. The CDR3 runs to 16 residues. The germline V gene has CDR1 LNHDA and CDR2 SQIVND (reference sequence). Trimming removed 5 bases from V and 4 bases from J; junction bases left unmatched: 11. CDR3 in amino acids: CASSPRQGARGNTIYF. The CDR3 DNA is TGTGCCAGTAGTCCCCGACAGGGCGCAAGAGGAAACACCATATATTTT. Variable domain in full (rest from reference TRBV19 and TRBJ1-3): DGGITQSPKYLFRKEGQNVTLSCEQNLNHDAMYWYRQDPGQGLRLIYYSQIVNDFQKGDIAEGYSVSREKKESFPLTVTSAQKNPTAFYLCASSPRQGARGNTIYFGEGSWLTVV.

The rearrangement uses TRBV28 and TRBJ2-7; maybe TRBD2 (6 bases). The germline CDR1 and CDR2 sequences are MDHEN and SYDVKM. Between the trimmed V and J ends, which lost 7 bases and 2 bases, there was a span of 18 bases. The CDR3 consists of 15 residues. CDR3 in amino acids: CASTSGLGSAYEQYF. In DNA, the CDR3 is TGTGCCAGCACCTCGGGACTTGGGTCCGCCTACGAGCAGTACTTC.

The chain's CDR3 is CASSHPGVMNTEAFF. The CDR3 DNA is TGTGCCAGCAGTCACCCAGGGGTGATGAACACTGAAGCTTTCTTT. The chain is built from TRBV7-8 and TRBJ1-1; perhaps TRBD1 as D (6 bases). The germline V and J ends were trimmed by 6 bases and 0 bases, with 14 bases remaining between them. CDR3 length equals 15 residues. CDR1 and CDR2 from the germline V gene are SGHVS and FQNEAQ.

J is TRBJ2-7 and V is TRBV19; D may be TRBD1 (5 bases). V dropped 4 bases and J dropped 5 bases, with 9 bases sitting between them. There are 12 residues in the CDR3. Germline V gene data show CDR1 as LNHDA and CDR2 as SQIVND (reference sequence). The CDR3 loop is CASSRQGNEQYF. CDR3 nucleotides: TGTGCCAGTAGTAGGCAGGGCAACGAGCAGTACTTC.